This T cell receptor beta chain emerged from a study of T-cell memory formation after mild COVID-19. Study observations and caveats: For second-wave clones that peaked at day 37, SARS-CoV-2 specificity went unverified. Memory cells collected pre-infection included some clones that later responded, suggesting cross-reactive memory joined. From day 15 to 85, contracting clones were balanced between CD4 and CD8, whereas later expanders leaned toward CD4+.

This clonotype has more than one count but fewer than ten. Antigen: not known. From 5'RACE with constant-segment primers came TCR alpha and TCR beta cDNA libraries that carried sample barcodes and UMIs. TCRdb ran MiXCR on the 5' RACE reads and lists one entry per CDR3 protein. The data hold a few hundred thousand distinct CDR3 sequences, with 20% to 25% observed a single time. V lost 0 bases and J 3 bases, leaving 15 bases between the germline ends. The V gene's germline CDR1 is ENHRY and CDR2 SYGVKD. The CDR3 length is 16 residues. The sequencing input was PBMCs or a T cell subset sorted from them (not recorded which). The chain carries TRBV10-3 and TRBJ2-7; D gene uncertain. The sequence derives from an adult woman who had mild COVID-19 (a few samples of this study predate the infection). Cell type and time point are not known. CDR3 DNA sequence: TGTGCCATCAGTGAGTCCCCCCTCGGATCGGGCTACGAGCAGTACTTC. It translates to CAISESPLGSGYEQYF.